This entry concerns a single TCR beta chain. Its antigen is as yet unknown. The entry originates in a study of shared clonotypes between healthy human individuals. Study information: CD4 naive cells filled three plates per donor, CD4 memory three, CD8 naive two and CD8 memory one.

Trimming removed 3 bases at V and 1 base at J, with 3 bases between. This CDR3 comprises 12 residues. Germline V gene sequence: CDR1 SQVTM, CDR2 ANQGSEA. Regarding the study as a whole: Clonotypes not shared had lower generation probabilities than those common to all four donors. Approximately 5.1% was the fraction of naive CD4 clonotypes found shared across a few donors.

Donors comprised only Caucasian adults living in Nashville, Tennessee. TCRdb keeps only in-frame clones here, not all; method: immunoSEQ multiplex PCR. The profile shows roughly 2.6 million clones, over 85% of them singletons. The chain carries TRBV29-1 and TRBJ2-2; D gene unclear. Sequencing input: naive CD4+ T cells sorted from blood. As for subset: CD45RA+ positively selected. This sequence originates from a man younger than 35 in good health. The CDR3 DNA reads TGCAGCGTTGAGGAGAACACCGGGGAGCTGTTTTTT. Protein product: CSVEENTGELFF.